This T cell receptor beta chain was sequenced in a study of blood T cell repertoires in COVID-19 (dated by TCRdb to about 2020). As for the study more broadly: The collaborator samples originated in the United States, Italy and Spain and spanned the acute and convalescent phases of COVID-19. The prospective study material was composed of cDNA or gDNA derived from T cells, B-cell-depleted T cells, or PBMCs. Subjects who had been exposed to COVID-19, were actively infected with it, or had recovered from it provided the deeply sampled blood TCRbeta repertoires that made up the dataset. The repertoires were released in a freely available public database intended as a resource for research on the immune response to SARS-CoV-2. The samples were drawn from the first 160 participants of the ongoing ImmuneRACE study and from under 1,500 subjects provided by 6 global collaborators. A de-identified subject ID, COVID-19 status, age in years and sex were almost always included in the sample metadata. Where HLA class I and class II types were available, the types were taken from metadata supplied by the sample provider, not from assay-based typing.

Samples from volunteer blood donors who had recovered from COVID-19 were contributed by a second Seattle source. Each collaborating institution followed its own protocols to collect whole blood in K2EDTA tubes. For TCRbeta analysis, collaborators shipped samples in one of three forms: frozen whole blood, isolated PBMCs, or DNA extracted from either of those sample types. TCRbeta CDR3 regions were amplified from genomic DNA by means of the immunoSEQ Assay, a bias-controlled multiplex PCR. The authors processed their data as follows. Within the assay, amplification of reference gene primers was used to estimate how many nucleated cells each sample contained. Sequence reads were collapsed and filtered to measure the absolute abundance of every unique TCRbeta CDR3 rearrangement. For each sample, productive Simpson clonality was calculated as the square root of Simpson's diversity index over productive rearrangements. TCRdb took this table from immuneACCESS and kept in-frame rearrangements with V and J called. Such tables lack part of the clones; where checked against another copy, unresolved V genes explain under half of the gap, and the rest is unexplained. Clonal size and the V and J genes are those of that table, whereas D and trimming came from the DNA. The sample data list under 350,000 clones, and roughly 85% of these were observed just once. The top ten constitute around 4.5% of the sample.

Relative to germline, V is missing 4 bases and J is missing 1 base, with 1 base of the junction outside any gene match. According to the germline V gene, CDR1 reads SGHRS and CDR2 reads YFSETQ. The CDR3 spans 14 residues, from the cysteine through the phenylalanine. The sequence is cut down to CDR3 DNA, 42 bases in frame from base 1. Broad study findings and their caveats: The amount of clinical and demographic metadata varied by source and participant and was provided uncurated.

Details on this clone: Its antigen is unknown. No much larger clone exists at a distance of one base, and base qualities are not known.

The sample taken for sequencing was peripheral blood. The sequence links TRBV5-1 to TRBJ2-3; the junction holds 9 bases that match TRBD1. This TCR was recovered from a man in his 60s who had recovered from COVID-19. The sequenced DNA: TGCGCCAGCAGCCGGACAGGGGGCACAGATACGCAGTATTTT. Its product reads: CASSRTGGTDTQYF.